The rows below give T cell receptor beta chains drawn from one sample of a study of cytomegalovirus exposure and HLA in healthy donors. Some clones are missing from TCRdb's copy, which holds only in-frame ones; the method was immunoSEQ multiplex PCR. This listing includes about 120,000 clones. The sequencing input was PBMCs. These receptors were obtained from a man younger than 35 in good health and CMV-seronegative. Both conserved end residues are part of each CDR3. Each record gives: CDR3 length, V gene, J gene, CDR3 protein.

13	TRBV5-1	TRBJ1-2	CASSLTSGAGYTF
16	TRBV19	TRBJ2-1	CASSAAMGGRANEQFF
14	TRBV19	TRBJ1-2	CASSIGGGREGYTF
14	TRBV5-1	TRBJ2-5	CASSLSLAKETQYF
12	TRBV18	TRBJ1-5	CASSPSPIPQHF
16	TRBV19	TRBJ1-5	CASRTASRAGHQPQHF
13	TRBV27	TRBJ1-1	CASSFGSGAEAFF
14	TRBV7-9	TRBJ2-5	CVSSLGQGQETQYF
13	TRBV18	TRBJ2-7	CASSPLSSHEQYF
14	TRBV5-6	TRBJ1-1	CASSTGQLNTEAFF
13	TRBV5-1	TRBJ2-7	CASSSGGRDEQYF
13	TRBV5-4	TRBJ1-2	CASSQYGGYGYTF
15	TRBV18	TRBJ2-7	CASSPGWRETGEQYF
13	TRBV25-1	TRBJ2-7	CASRDGSSYEQYF
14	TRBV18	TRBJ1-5	CASSSTNSNQPQHF
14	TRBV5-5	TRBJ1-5	CASSPGGSNQPQHF
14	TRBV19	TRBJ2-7	CASSIDHRDYEQYF